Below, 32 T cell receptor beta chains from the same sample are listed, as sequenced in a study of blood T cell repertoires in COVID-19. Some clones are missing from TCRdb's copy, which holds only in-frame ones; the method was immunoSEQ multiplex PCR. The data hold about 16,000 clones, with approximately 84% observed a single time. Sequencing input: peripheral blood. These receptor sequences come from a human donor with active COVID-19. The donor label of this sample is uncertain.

CDR3 bases: TGTGCCAGCAGTTTACGGAGGGACAGCAGCTCCTACGAGCAGTACTTC. Protein sequence: CASSLRRDSSSYEQYF. V usage is TRBV27 and J usage is TRBJ2-7; possible D gene TRBD1, 7 bases. V gave up 2 bases and J gave up 0 bases, with 14 bases separating them. Germline V CDR1 and CDR2: MNHEY, SMNVEV (reference sequence). The CDR3 has 16 residues.

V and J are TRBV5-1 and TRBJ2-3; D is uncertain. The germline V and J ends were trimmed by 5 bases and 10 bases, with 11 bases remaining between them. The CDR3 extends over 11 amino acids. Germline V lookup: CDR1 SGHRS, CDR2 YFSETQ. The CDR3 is CASRNGRPQYF. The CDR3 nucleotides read TGCGCCAGCAGAAACGGTCGTCCGCAGTATTTT.

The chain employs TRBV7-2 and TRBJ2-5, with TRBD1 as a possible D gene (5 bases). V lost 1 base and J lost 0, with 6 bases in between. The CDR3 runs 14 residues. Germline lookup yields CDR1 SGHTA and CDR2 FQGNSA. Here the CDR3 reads CASSLDRNQETQYF. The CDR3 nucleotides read TGTGCCAGCAGCTTAGACAGGAACCAAGAGACCCAGTACTTC. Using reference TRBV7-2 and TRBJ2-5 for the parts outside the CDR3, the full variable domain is GAGVSQSPSNKVTEKGKDVELRCDPISGHTALYWYRQSLGQGLEFLIYFQGNSAPDKSGLPSDRFSAERTGGSVSTLTIQRTQQEDSAVYLCASSLDRNQETQYFGPGTRLLVL.

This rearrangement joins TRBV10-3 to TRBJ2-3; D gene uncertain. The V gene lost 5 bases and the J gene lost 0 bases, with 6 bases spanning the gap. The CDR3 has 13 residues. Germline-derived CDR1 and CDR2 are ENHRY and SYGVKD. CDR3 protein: CAISTASTDTQYF. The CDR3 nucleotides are TGTGCCATCAGTACAGCTAGCACAGATACGCAGTATTTT.

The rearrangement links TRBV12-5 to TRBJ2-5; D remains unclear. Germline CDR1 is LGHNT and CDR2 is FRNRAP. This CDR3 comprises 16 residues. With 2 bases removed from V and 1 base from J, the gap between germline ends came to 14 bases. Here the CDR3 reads CASGLTLTVAQETQYF. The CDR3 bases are TGTGCTAGTGGTTTGACCCTGACCGTAGCCCAAGAGACCCAGTACTTC. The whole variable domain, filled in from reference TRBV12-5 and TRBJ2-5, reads DARVTQTPRHKVTEMGQEVTMRCQPILGHNTVFWYRQTMMQGLELLAYFRNRAPLDDSGMPKDRFSAEMPDATLATLKIQPSEPRDSAVYFCASGLTLTVAQETQYFGPGTRLLVL.

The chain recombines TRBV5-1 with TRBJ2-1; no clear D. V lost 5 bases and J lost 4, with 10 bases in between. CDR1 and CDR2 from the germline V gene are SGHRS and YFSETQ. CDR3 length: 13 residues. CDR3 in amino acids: CASRSPGYNEQFF. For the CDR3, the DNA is TGCGCCAGCAGAAGTCCGGGTTACAATGAGCAGTTCTTC.

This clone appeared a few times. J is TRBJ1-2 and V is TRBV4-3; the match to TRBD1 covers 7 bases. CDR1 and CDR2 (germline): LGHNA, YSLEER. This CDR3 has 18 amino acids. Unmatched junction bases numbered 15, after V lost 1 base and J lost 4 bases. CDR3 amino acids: CASSQVMLTGTAVYGYTF. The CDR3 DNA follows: TGCGCCAGCAGCCAAGTGATGCTTACCGGGACAGCCGTCTATGGCTACACCTTC.

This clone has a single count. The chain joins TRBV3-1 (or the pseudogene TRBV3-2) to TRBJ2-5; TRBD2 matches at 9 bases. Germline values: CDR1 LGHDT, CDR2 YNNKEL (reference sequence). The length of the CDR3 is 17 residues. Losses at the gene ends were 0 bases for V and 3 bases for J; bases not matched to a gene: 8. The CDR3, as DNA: TGTGCCAGCAGCCAAGATCGCGAGCGGGGGGTGGAAGAGACCCAGTACTTC. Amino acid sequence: CASSQDRERGVEETQYF.

Here the CDR3 DNA reads TGTGCCAGCTCCCCCGGACAGGCCCCTAACAATCAGCCCCAGCATTTT. This encodes CASSPGQAPNNQPQHF. The V call is TRBV18, the J call TRBJ1-5; TRBD1 aligns across 7 bases. Looked up from germline, CDR1 is KGHSH and CDR2 is LQKENI. The J segment lost 3 bases and the V segment lost 6 bases, leaving 11 bases of the junction unmatched. There are 16 residues in the CDR3.

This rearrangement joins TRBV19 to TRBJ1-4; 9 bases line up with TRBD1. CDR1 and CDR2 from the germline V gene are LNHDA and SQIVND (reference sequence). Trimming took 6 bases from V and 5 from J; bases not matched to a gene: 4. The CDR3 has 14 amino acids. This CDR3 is CASRTGTGNEKLFF. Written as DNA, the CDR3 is TGTGCCAGTAGAACCGGGACAGGGAATGAAAAACTGTTTTTT.

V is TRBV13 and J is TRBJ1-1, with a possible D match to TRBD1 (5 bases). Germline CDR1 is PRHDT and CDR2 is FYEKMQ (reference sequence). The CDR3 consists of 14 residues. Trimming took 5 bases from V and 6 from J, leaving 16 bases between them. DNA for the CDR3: TGTGCCAGCAGCCCCCTTGGGGGGTTTGCTGAAGCTTTCTTT. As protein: CASSPLGGFAEAFF.

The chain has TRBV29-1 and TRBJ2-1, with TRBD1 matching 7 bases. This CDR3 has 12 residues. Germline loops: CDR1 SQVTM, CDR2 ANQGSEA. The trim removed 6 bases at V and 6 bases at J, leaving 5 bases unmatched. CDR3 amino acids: CSVTSGGNEQFF. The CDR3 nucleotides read TGCAGCGTGACTTCAGGGGGCAATGAGCAGTTCTTC.

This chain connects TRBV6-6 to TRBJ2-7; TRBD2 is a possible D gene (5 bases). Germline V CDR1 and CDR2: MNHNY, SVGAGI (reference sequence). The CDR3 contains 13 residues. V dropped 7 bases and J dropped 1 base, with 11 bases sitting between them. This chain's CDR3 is CASTTGSSYEQYF. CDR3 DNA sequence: TGTGCCAGCACCACGGGGAGTTCCTACGAGCAGTACTTC.

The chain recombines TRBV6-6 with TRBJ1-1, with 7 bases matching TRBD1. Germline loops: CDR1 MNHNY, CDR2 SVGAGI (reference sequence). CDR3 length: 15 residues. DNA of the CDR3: TGTGCGTCGGGGGCACAGGGACAGAGGAACACTGAAGCTTTCTTT. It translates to CASGAQGQRNTEAFF.

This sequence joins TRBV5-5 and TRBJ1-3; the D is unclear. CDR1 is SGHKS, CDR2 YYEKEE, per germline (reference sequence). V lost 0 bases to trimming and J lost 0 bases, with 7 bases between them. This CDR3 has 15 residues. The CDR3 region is CASSLVRGSGNTIYF. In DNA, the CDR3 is TGTGCCAGCAGCTTGGTCCGGGGCTCTGGAAACACCATATATTTT.

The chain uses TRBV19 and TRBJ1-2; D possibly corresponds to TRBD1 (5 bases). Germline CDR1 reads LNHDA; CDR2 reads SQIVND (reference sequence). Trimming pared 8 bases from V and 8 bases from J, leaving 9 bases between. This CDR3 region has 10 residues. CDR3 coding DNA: TGTGCCAGTGCAGGGTACGGCTACACCTTC. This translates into CASAGYGYTF.

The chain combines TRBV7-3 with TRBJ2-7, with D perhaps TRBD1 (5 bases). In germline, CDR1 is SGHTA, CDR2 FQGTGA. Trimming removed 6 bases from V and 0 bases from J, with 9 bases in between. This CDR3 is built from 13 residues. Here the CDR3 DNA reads TGTGCCAGCAGGGGGCCGAGCTCCTACGAGCAGTACTTC. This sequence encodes CASRGPSSYEQYF.

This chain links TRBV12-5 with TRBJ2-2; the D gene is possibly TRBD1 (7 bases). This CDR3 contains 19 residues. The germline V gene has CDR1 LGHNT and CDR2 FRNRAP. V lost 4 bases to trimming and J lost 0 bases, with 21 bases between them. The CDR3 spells CASGWGDSNPFANTGELFF. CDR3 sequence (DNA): TGTGCTAGTGGTTGGGGGGACAGCAACCCTTTCGCGAACACCGGGGAGCTGTTTTTT.

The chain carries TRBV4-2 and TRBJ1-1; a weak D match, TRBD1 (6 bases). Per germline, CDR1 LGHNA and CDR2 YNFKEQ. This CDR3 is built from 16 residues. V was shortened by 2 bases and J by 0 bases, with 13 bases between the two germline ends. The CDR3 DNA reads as TGTGCCAGCAGCCAAAGGGGGGGGGCAATGAACACTGAAGCTTTCTTT. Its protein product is CASSQRGGAMNTEAFF.

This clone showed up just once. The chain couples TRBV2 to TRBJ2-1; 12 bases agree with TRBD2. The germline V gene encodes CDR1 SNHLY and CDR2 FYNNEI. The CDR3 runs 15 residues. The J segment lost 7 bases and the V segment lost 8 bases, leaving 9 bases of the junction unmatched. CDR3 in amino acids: CASALAGGPGNEQFF. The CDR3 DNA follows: TGTGCCAGCGCCCTAGCGGGGGGGCCGGGGAATGAGCAGTTCTTC.

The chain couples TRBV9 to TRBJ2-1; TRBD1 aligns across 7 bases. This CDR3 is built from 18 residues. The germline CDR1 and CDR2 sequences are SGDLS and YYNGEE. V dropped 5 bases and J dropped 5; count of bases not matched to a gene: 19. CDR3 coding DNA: TGTGCCAGCAGAGCCCGGGACAGCCGGCGAGGCCAAAACAATGAGCAGTTCTTC. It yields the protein CASRARDSRRGQNNEQFF.

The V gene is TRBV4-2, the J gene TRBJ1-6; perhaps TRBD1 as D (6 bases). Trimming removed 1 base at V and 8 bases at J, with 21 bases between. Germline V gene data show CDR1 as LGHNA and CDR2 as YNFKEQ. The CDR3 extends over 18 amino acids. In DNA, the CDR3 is TGTGCCAGCAGCCAAGTCCTACCTCGACAGGCCGTTTATTCACCCCTCCACTTT. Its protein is CASSQVLPRQAVYSPLHF.

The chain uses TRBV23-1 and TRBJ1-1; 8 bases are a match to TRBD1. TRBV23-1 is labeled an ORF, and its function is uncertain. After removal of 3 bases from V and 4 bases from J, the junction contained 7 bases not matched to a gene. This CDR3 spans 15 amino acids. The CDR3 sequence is CASSHFDRGSTEAFF. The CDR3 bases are TGCGCCAGCAGTCATTTCGACAGGGGATCCACTGAAGCTTTCTTT.

The CDR3 loop is CASSLDQNTEAFF. The CDR3 DNA sequence: TGCGCCAGCAGCTTGGATCAGAACACTGAAGCTTTCTTT. The V gene is TRBV5-1, the J gene TRBJ1-1; no reliable D call. The germline gives CDR1 SGHRS, CDR2 YFSETQ. CDR3 length equals 13 residues. The V and J ends lost 0 bases and 1 base respectively, with 4 bases between them.

CDR3 coding DNA: TGTGCCAGCAGCTTCCAGGGGGGAAACACCATATATTTT. It translates to CASSFQGGNTIYF. The V gene is TRBV5-6, the J gene TRBJ1-3, with D possibly matching TRBD1 (6 bases). Germline V lookup: CDR1 SGHDT, CDR2 YYEEEE. The CDR3 loop spans 13 amino acids. V shed 2 bases and J shed 4 bases, with 7 bases lying between them. The variable domain in full, with the rest retrieved from reference TRBV5-6 and TRBJ1-3, is DAGVTQSPTHLIKTRGQQVTLRCSPKSGHDTVSWYQQALGQGPQFIFQYYEEEERQRGNFPDRFSGHQFPNYSSELNVNALLLGDSALYLCASSFQGGNTIYFGEGSWLTVV.

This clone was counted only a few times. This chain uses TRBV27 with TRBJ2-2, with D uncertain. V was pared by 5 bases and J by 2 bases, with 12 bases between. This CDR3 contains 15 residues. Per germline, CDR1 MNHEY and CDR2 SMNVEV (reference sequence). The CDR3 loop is CASSPAMANTGELFF. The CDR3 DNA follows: TGTGCCAGCAGTCCAGCGATGGCTAACACCGGGGAGCTGTTTTTT.

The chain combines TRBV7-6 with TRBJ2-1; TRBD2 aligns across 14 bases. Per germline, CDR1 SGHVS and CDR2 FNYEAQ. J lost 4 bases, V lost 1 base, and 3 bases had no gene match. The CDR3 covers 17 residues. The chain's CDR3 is CASSLVGTSGGYNEQFF. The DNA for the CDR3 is TGTGCCAGCAGCTTAGTCGGGACTAGCGGGGGTTACAATGAGCAGTTCTTC.

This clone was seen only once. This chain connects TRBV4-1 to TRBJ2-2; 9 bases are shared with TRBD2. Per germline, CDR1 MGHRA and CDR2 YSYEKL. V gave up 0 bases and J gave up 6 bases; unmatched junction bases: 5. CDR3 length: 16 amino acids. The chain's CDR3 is CASSQEWRGGPGELFF. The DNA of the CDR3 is TGCGCCAGCAGCCAAGAGTGGCGGGGGGGCCCCGGGGAGCTGTTTTTT.

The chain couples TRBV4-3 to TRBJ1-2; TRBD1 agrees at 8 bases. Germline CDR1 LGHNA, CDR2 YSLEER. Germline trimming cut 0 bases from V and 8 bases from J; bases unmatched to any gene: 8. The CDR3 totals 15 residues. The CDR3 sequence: CASSQEGQGAGGYTF. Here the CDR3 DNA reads TGCGCCAGCAGCCAAGAAGGCCAGGGGGCTGGGGGCTACACCTTC.

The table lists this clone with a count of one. DNA for the CDR3: TGTGCCAGCTCATCCGGCGGGACAGGGAGCAATCAGCCCCAGCATTTT. It is translated as CASSSGGTGSNQPQHF. The V and J genes are TRBV18 and TRBJ1-5; 9 bases line up with TRBD1. CDR1 KGHSH and CDR2 LQKENI come from the germline V gene. V was clipped by 5 bases and J by 1 base; unmatched bases: 6. The CDR3 has 16 amino acids.

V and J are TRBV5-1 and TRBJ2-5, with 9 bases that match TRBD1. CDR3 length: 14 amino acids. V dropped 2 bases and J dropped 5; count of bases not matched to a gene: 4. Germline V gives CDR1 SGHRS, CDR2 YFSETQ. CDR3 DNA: TGCGCCAGCAGCTTCACAGGGGGCTCTGAGACCCAGTACTTC. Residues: CASSFTGGSETQYF.

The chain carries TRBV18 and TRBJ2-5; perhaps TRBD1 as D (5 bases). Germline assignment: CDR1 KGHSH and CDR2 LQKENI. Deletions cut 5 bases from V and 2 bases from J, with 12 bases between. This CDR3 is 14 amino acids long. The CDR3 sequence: CASSGYTGQETQYF. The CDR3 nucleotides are TGTGCCAGCTCAGGTTACACAGGACAAGAGACCCAGTACTTC.